The 26 T cell receptor beta chains reported below all come from one sample, sequenced in a study of read filtering for tumor transcriptome and immune sequencing. This library used about 360 ng RNA and molecular barcoded adaptors spanning alpha/delta and beta/gamma chains. TCRdb re-called the reads through MiXCR, storing one row per CDR3 protein. This sample has approximately 65,000 distinct CDR3 sequences, with approximately 14% found just once. The material sequenced was a population of CD138-negative cells sorted from bone marrow. Every receptor here comes from a donor over 35 with multiple myeloma.

This clonotype was found many times. V and J are TRBV18 and TRBJ2-5; maybe TRBD1 (6 bases). The CDR3 is 17 amino acids. Trimming cost V 3 bases and J 2 bases, with 19 bases left between them. The germline V gene encodes CDR1 KGHSH and CDR2 LQKENI. In DNA, the CDR3 is TGTGCCAGCTCACCGGGTCAGGACAGAGTAGATCAAGAGACCCAGTACTTC. As protein: CASSPGQDRVDQETQYF.

At least ten counts were recorded for this clonotype. The chain carries TRBV6-6 and TRBJ2-5; 7 bases match TRBD1. Trimming took 5 bases from V and 1 from J; bases not matched to a gene: 1. Germline CDR1 is MNHNY and CDR2 is SVGAGI (reference sequence). The length of the CDR3 is 13 residues. The DNA for the CDR3 is TGTGCCAGCAGTAGGACAGGCCAAGAGACCCAGTACTTC. It translates to CASSRTGQETQYF.

This clonotype was seen many times. J is TRBJ2-1 and V is TRBV24-1; D gene unclear. Germline V CDR1 and CDR2: KGHDR, SFDVKD. V was trimmed by 6 bases and J by 4 bases, leaving 3 bases between them. The CDR3 sequence is 11 residues long. The CDR3 nucleotides are TGTGCCACCAGTTCTTACAATGAGCAGTTCTTC. It encodes CATSSYNEQFF.

This clonotype was detected many times. This sequence joins TRBV7-9 and TRBJ2-5, with D perhaps TRBD1 or TRBD2 (6 bases each). Germline V gives CDR1 SEHNR, CDR2 FQNEAQ (reference sequence). Trimming pared 6 bases from V and 4 bases from J, leaving 15 bases between. There are 14 residues in the CDR3. The CDR3 DNA reads TGTGCCAGCAGTATCCCGGGGGCCGGAGAGACCCAGTACTTC. This codes for CASSIPGAGETQYF.

This clonotype appeared many times. The chain uses TRBV25-1 and TRBJ2-3, with 9 bases identical to TRBD2. The CDR3 covers 13 residues. Germline CDR1 MGHDK, CDR2 SYGVNS. V lost 4 bases, J lost 10 bases, and 6 bases stayed unmatched. In DNA, the CDR3 is TGTGCCAGCAGTGGGACCAGCGGGAGGTCGCAGTATTTT. Its protein is CASSGTSGRSQYF. The full variable domain, with the rest looked up from reference TRBV25-1 and TRBJ2-3, is EADIYQTPRYLVIGTGKKITLECSQTMGHDKMYWYQQDPGMELHLIHYSYGVNSTEKGDLSSESTVSRIRTEHFPLTLESARPSHTSQYLCASSGTSGRSQYFGPGTRLTVL.

This clonotype has ten or more counts. The chain carries TRBV7-9 and TRBJ2-3, with 8 bases aligning to TRBD1. Germline trimming cut 5 bases from V and 1 base from J; bases unmatched to any gene: 14. The germline gives CDR1 SEHNR, CDR2 FQNEAQ (reference sequence). CDR3 length: 18 residues. CDR3 in amino acids: CASSPNPIQGEGTDTQYF. The CDR3 DNA follows: TGTGCCAGCAGCCCAAACCCCATACAGGGGGAAGGCACAGATACGCAGTATTTT.

This clonotype was observed at least ten times. CDR3 region: CASSEGSGRAREQFF. CDR3 nucleotides: TGTGCCAGCTCGGAGGGGAGCGGGAGGGCCCGTGAGCAGTTCTTC. The chain recombines TRBV18 with TRBJ2-1; 10 positions match TRBD2. This CDR3 is built from 15 residues. The junction had 11 bases not matched to a gene; V was cut back by 6 bases and J by 9 bases. In germline, CDR1 is KGHSH, CDR2 LQKENI.

This clonotype was detected many times. The CDR3 coding sequence is TGCGCCAGCAGCGAGACGACAGGGGGCTGGTACGAGCAGTACTTC. Protein sequence: CASSETTGGWYEQYF. The rearrangement uses TRBV5-1 and TRBJ2-7; 10 bases align to TRBD1. This CDR3 region has 15 residues. Germline V gene sequence: CDR1 SGHRS, CDR2 YFSETQ. The V and J ends lost 4 bases and 4 bases, in that order; junction bases with no gene match: 8.

This clonotype was counted many times. V usage is TRBV6-5 and J usage is TRBJ1-5; D not certain. V was shortened by 0 bases and J by 4 bases, with 4 bases between the two germline ends. Germline V gives CDR1 MNHEY, CDR2 SVGAGI. The CDR3 contains 13 residues. The CDR3 reads CASSYSRNQPQHF. The CDR3 DNA is TGTGCCAGCAGTTACTCGAGGAATCAGCCCCAGCATTTT.

As for this clonotype: The junction differs from germline at one of its ends, possibly a read error. The genes are TRBV30 and TRBJ1-1, with D tentatively TRBD1 (6 bases). CDR1 is GTSNPN and CDR2 is SVGIG in the germline V gene (reference sequence). This CDR3 is built from 13 residues. This CDR3 reads CAWSDQGHTEAFF. The CDR3 coding sequence is TGTGCCTGGAGTGATCAGGGGCACACGGAAGCTTTCTTT.

This clonotype turned up a few times. The chain recombines TRBV5-1 with TRBJ2-7; possible D gene TRBD1, 6 bases. V was pared by 0 bases and J by 6 bases, with 13 bases between. The CDR3 covers 14 residues. Germline V CDR1 and CDR2: SGHRS, YFSETQ. The CDR3, as DNA: TGCGCCAGCAGCTTGGCCGGGACACTCCCCGAGCAGTACTTC. It codes for CASSLAGTLPEQYF.

Points on this clonotype: This sequence may be a read error, since a much larger clone differs from it by one base. The chain couples TRBV4-1 to TRBJ1-1, with 7 bases aligning to TRBD1. Looked up from germline, CDR1 is MGHRA and CDR2 is YSYEKL. The CDR3 runs to 15 residues. The CDR3 sequence is CASSEDNRGISEAFF. CDR3 in DNA: TGCGCCAGCAGCGAAGATAACAGGGGAATTAGTGAAGCTTTCTTT.

This clonotype appeared many times. This chain joins TRBV11-3 and TRBJ2-1; D remains unclear. Germline loops: CDR1 SGHNT, CDR2 YENEEA. This CDR3 is 16 amino acids long. The ends were cut back, 1 base at V and 0 bases at J, with 10 bases in the middle. The CDR3: CASSLVSVSSYNEQFF. The CDR3 DNA is TGTGCCAGCAGCTTAGTAAGCGTGAGCTCCTACAATGAGCAGTTCTTC.

Note on this clonotype: A much larger clone differs from this one at a single base, so this may be a read error. V gene TRBV28 combines with J gene TRBJ1-5; D is undetermined. This CDR3 is 13 amino acids long. Trimming pared 6 bases from V and 10 bases from J, leaving 16 bases between. The germline V gene encodes CDR1 MDHEN and CDR2 SYDVKM. CDR3 bases: TGTGCCAGCAGCTCCGACATGGTCAACCCCCAGCATTTT. This encodes CASSSDMVNPQHF.

This clonotype was seen repeatedly, ten times or more. The rearrangement links TRBV5-1 to TRBJ2-1; D possibly corresponds to TRBD1 (7 bases). The germline V gene encodes CDR1 SGHRS and CDR2 YFSETQ. Trimming took 5 bases from V and 1 from J, leaving 13 bases between them. This CDR3 spans 15 amino acids. The CDR3 bases are TGCGCCAGCAGGGAGGGGGCGGCATCCTACAATGAGCAGTTCTTC. Translated, it gives CASREGAASYNEQFF.

This clonotype was seen a few times. The chain has TRBV9 and TRBJ2-5; perhaps TRBD1 as D (5 bases). V lost 0 bases and J lost 1, with 7 bases in between. The CDR3 has 14 amino acids. Per germline, CDR1 SGDLS and CDR2 YYNGEE. CDR3 loop: CASSVGQIQETQYF. The CDR3 DNA reads TGTGCCAGCAGCGTAGGACAGATCCAAGAGACCCAGTACTTC.

This clonotype was observed many times. This chain connects TRBV30 to TRBJ2-1; the D call may be TRBD1 or TRBD2 (5 bases each). Germline V lookup: CDR1 GTSNPN, CDR2 SVGIG (reference sequence). V was cut by 3 bases and J by 7 bases, with 13 bases left in between. The CDR3 sequence is 13 residues long. CDR3: CAWRGPWGNEQFF. CDR3 DNA sequence: TGTGCCTGGAGGGGGCCATGGGGGAATGAGCAGTTCTTC.

There are many counts of this clonotype. The chain couples TRBV20-1 to TRBJ2-7; TRBD2 matches at 13 bases. Germline V gene data show CDR1 as DFQATT and CDR2 as SNEGSKA (reference sequence). The CDR3 is 15 amino acids. The J segment lost 2 bases and the V segment lost 4 bases, leaving 5 bases of the junction unmatched. Here the CDR3 DNA reads TGCAGTGCTAAAAGGACTAGCGGGAGTCCCTACGAGCAGTACTTC. Its protein is CSAKRTSGSPYEQYF.

This clonotype was counted many times. The V and J genes are TRBV15 and TRBJ2-7, with unresolved D. V gave up 2 bases and J gave up 5 bases, with 10 bases separating them. The CDR3 is 13 amino acids. Germline V lookup: CDR1 LNHNV, CDR2 YYDKDF (reference sequence). CDR3: CATSRPSWHEQYF. The CDR3 DNA reads TGTGCCACCAGCAGACCCTCCTGGCACGAGCAGTACTTC.

This clonotype was seen at least ten times. This chain joins TRBV10-3 and TRBJ2-3; 15 nucleotides line up with TRBD2. Germline CDR1 is ENHRY and CDR2 is SYGVKD. The CDR3 covers 17 residues. V lost 6 bases and J lost 4; bases outside the gene matches: 8. CDR3 sequence: CAIRGLAGGLPPDTQYF. The DNA for the CDR3 is TGTGCCATCAGAGGACTAGCGGGAGGGCTTCCACCAGATACGCAGTATTTT.

The genes are TRBV13 and TRBJ1-1, with D possibly matching TRBD1 (5 bases). CDR1 and CDR2 (germline): PRHDT, FYEKMQ (reference sequence). V lost 3 bases to trimming and J lost 5 bases, with 16 bases between them. The CDR3 is 15 residues long. The CDR3 sequence is CASSFRDPGRTEAFF. CDR3 bases: TGTGCCAGCAGCTTCCGGGACCCAGGGAGGACTGAAGCTTTCTTT.

This clonotype was counted at least ten times. The V gene is TRBV20-1, the J gene TRBJ2-3, with TRBD1 matching over 8 bases. The CDR3 is made up of 15 amino acids. Trimming cost V 1 base and J 4 bases; bases outside gene matches: 7. From germline, CDR1 is DFQATT and CDR2 SNEGSKA (reference sequence). The CDR3 DNA follows: TGCAGTGCTAGAGCTGGGACAGGTGACGCAGATACGCAGTATTTT. Its translation: CSARAGTGDADTQYF.

This clonotype turned up a few times. This may stem from a read error, because a much larger clone lies one nucleotide away. The chain has TRBV5-1 and TRBJ2-1; D perhaps matches TRBD1 (5 bases). The germline CDR1 and CDR2 sequences are SGHRS and YFSETQ. The CDR3 is 15 residues long. CDR3 in amino acids: CASSEGWGLANEQLF. The CDR3 coding sequence is TGCGCCAGCAGCGAAGGCTGGGGCTTGGCAAATGAGCAGCTCTTC.

As concerns this clonotype: A read error may produce the germline difference seen at one junction end. This chain links TRBV5-1 with TRBJ2-1; 7 bases fit TRBD1. This CDR3 is 15 amino acids long. Germline V gives CDR1 SGHRS, CDR2 YFSETQ. CDR3 loop: CTSSLAQGDYNEQFF. For the CDR3, the DNA is TGCACCAGCAGCTTGGCCCAGGGGGACTACAATGAGCAGTTCTTC. Combining the CDR3 with reference TRBV5-1 and TRBJ2-1 gives the whole variable domain KAGVTQTPRYLIKTRGQQVTLSCSPISGHRSVSWYQQTPGQGLQFLFEYFSETQRNKGNFPGRFSGRQFSNSRSEMNVSTLELGDSALYLCTSSLAQGDYNEQFFGPGTRLTVL.

The sample holds many counts of this clonotype. The chain is built from TRBV28 and TRBJ2-5; no definite D call. The CDR3 is made up of 14 amino acids. Per the germline V gene, CDR1 is MDHEN and CDR2 is SYDVKM. Trimming cost V 2 bases and J 2 bases, with 9 bases left between them. In DNA form, the CDR3 reads TGTGCCAGCAGTTTAGTTGGGGTACAAGAGACCCAGTACTTC. Translated: CASSLVGVQETQYF.

The rearrangement joins TRBV12-3 or TRBV12-4 to TRBJ2-7; D might be TRBD1 (6 bases). V was clipped by 5 bases and J by 7 bases, with 15 bases between them. The CDR3 has 13 residues. CDR3 protein: CASSLRTVGEQYF. In nucleotides, the CDR3 is TGTGCCAGCAGTCTCCGGACAGTGGGAGAGCAGTACTTC.